These 20 T cell receptor beta chains share one sample of origin, sequenced in a study of T cells in Graves' hyperthyroidism and ophthalmopathy (dated by TCRdb to 2018 to 2020). The library relied on multiplex PCR. Sequencing was performed on an Illumina HiSeq 2000. The TCR beta CDR3 regions were amplified from RNA transcripts. For the first round of RT-PCR on the TCR CDR3, the HTBI primer set was used together with the Qiagen OneStep RT-PCR kit. Clones were called with MiXCR by TCRdb after fastp trimmed the public reads at Q25, and only in-frame beta chains were retained. A single entry per CDR3 protein holds the most common genes and DNA from its merged rows. The sample table contains hundreds of thousands of distinct CDR3 sequences; only one count was recorded for about 14% of them. The biggest ten clones account for more than 8.5% of the sample. The sequenced sample consisted of blood. These receptors were collected from a woman between 18 and 30 years old with Graves' hyperthyroidism.

In this sample, this clonotype turned up many times. The V and J genes are TRBV5-1 and TRBJ2-1; TRBD2 matches 15 bases. Losses at the gene ends were 4 bases for V and 3 bases for J; bases not matched to a gene: 2. Germline V gives CDR1 SGHRS, CDR2 YFSETQ. The CDR3 runs 16 residues. CDR3 amino acids: CASSVGLAGGYNEQFF. The CDR3, as DNA: TGCGCCAGCAGCGTGGGACTAGCGGGGGGCTACAATGAGCAGTTCTTC.

This clonotype was observed at least ten times. This sequence joins TRBV2 and TRBJ2-7; D assignment may be TRBD1 or TRBD2 (5 bases each). Germline-derived CDR1 and CDR2 are SNHLY and FYNNEI. V lost 6 bases to trimming and J lost 4 bases, with 13 bases between them. The CDR3 totals 13 residues. Here the CDR3 DNA reads TGTGCCAGCAGCGGGACGACGGCTTACGAGCAGTACTTC. It specifies CASSGTTAYEQYF.

The chain recombines TRBV2 with TRBJ2-7; no reliable D call. This CDR3 spans 12 amino acids. Per the germline V gene, CDR1 is SNHLY and CDR2 is FYNNEI. The V end was cut by 7 bases, the J end by 0 bases, with 7 bases between. CDR3 nucleotides: TGTGCCAGCAAAACCGCCTCCTACGAGCAGTACTTC. It is translated as CASKTASYEQYF.

This chain uses TRBV6-1 with TRBJ2-2, with D unclear. The CDR3 extends over 16 amino acids. Trimming removed 11 bases at V and 7 bases at J, with 26 bases between. CDR1 and CDR2 from the germline V gene are MNHNS and SASEGT. The CDR3 spells CAVKAALQAVVGELFF. CDR3 DNA: TGTGCCGTAAAGGCCGCACTCCAGGCAGTGGTCGGGGAGCTGTTTTTT.

This clonotype was observed at least ten times. This chain uses TRBV27 with TRBJ2-3; unclear D gene. This CDR3 spans 15 amino acids. CDR1 is MNHEY, CDR2 SMNVEV, per germline (reference sequence). Trimming cost V 3 bases and J 1 base, with 11 bases left between them. For the CDR3, the DNA is TGTGCCAGCAGTTTTAAGCCGACCCGCACAGATACGCAGTATTTT. Its protein is CASSFKPTRTDTQYF.

The J gene is TRBJ2-7, the V gene TRBV5-1, with TRBD1 identical over 7 bases. J gave up 0 bases and V 4 bases, and 7 bases lay outside the gene matches. Germline V gene sequence: CDR1 SGHRS, CDR2 YFSETQ. The CDR3 covers 15 residues. This CDR3 is CASSVDRFSSYEQYF. In DNA form, the CDR3 reads TGCGCCAGCAGCGTGGACAGGTTTAGCTCCTACGAGCAGTACTTC.

The chain recombines TRBV28 with TRBJ2-3; no clear D. Trimming pared 2 bases from V and 6 bases from J, leaving 6 bases between. Per the germline V gene, CDR1 is MDHEN and CDR2 is SYDVKM. The length of the CDR3 is 12 residues. The DNA of the CDR3 is TGTGCCAGCAGTTTACTGGAGGATACGCAGTATTTT. Its protein is CASSLLEDTQYF.

The chain carries TRBV7-9 and TRBJ2-7, with D unclear. V was clipped by 8 bases and J by 1 base, with 9 bases between them. This CDR3 region has 12 residues. Germline V gene lookup returns CDR1 SEHNR and CDR2 FQNEAQ (reference sequence). CDR3 nucleotide sequence: TGTGCCAGCTCCACAGAGTCCTACGAGCAGTACTTC. Protein product: CASSTESYEQYF.

This clonotype has only a few counts. The chain combines TRBV6-4 with TRBJ1-5; possibly TRBD1 for D (6 bases). The CDR3 extends over 18 amino acids. The V gene's germline CDR1 is MRHNA and CDR2 SNTAGT. V was shortened by 6 bases and J by 0 bases, with 21 bases between the two germline ends. This CDR3 reads CASRGPSRGDYSNQPQHF. For the CDR3, the DNA is TGTGCCAGCAGAGGTCCCAGCAGGGGCGACTATAGCAATCAGCCCCAGCATTTT.

This CDR3 reads CASSRDGPNYGYTF. The CDR3 DNA is TGTGCCAGCAGCCGCGACGGGCCTAACTATGGCTACACCTTC. This chain connects TRBV4-2 to TRBJ1-2; no firm D call. The CDR3 contains 14 residues. Germline V gives CDR1 LGHNA, CDR2 YNFKEQ. Trimming removed 4 bases at V and 0 bases at J, with 9 bases between.

The V and J genes are TRBV24-1 and TRBJ2-1; 9 bases match TRBD1. The CDR3 runs to 16 residues. Per germline, CDR1 KGHDR and CDR2 SFDVKD. With 3 bases clipped from V and 3 bases from J, the junction kept 5 bases outside the gene matches. The CDR3 bases are TGTGCCACCAGTGATAAACAGGGGGCTAACTACAATGAGCAGTTCTTC. Amino acids: CATSDKQGANYNEQFF.

This clonotype was seen a handful of times. The chain is built from TRBV14 and TRBJ2-5; possible D gene TRBD1, 6 bases. CDR1 is SGHDN and CDR2 is FVKESK in the germline V gene. V lost 0 bases and J lost 1, with 12 bases in between. CDR3 length: 16 residues. The CDR3 spells CASSQDPGVLQETQYF. The DNA for the CDR3 is TGTGCCAGCAGCCAAGACCCAGGGGTGCTCCAAGAGACCCAGTACTTC.

This clonotype was seen a few times. This rearrangement joins TRBV25-1 to TRBJ2-5; D is perhaps TRBD2 (6 bases). Trimming cost V 4 bases and J 1 base, with 16 bases left between them. The CDR3 runs 16 residues. Germline-derived CDR1 and CDR2 are MGHDK and SYGVNS. The CDR3 nucleotides read TGTGCCAGCAGTGTGGGCGGTAGCGGAGCCCAAGAGACCCAGTACTTC. Protein product: CASSVGGSGAQETQYF. The entire variable domain, with the rest obtained from reference TRBV25-1 and TRBJ2-5, is as follows: EADIYQTPRYLVIGTGKKITLECSQTMGHDKMYWYQQDPGMELHLIHYSYGVNSTEKGDLSSESTVSRIRTEHFPLTLESARPSHTSQYLCASSVGGSGAQETQYFGPGTRLLVL.

This clonotype was detected many times. The V gene is TRBV18, the J gene TRBJ2-7; D is unclear. The CDR3 is 14 residues long. Trimming removed 2 bases at V and 1 base at J, with 9 bases between. In germline, CDR1 is KGHSH, CDR2 LQKENI. This CDR3 is CASSPWPDSYEQYF. CDR3 bases: TGTGCCAGCTCACCATGGCCAGATTCCTACGAGCAGTACTTC.

The chain combines TRBV15 with TRBJ1-1, with TRBD1 matching over 7 bases. Germline-derived CDR1 and CDR2 are LNHNV and YYDKDF (reference sequence). The CDR3 contains 14 residues. V lost 5 bases to trimming and J lost 1 base; unmatched junction nucleotides: 4. The CDR3 is CATSRNRGNTEAFF. The CDR3 DNA follows: TGTGCCACCAGCCGTAACAGGGGGAACACTGAAGCTTTCTTT.

This clonotype was observed at least ten times. The chain links TRBV12-3 or TRBV12-4 to TRBJ1-4; a possible D gene is TRBD1 (5 bases). The CDR3 extends over 15 amino acids. V was clipped by 1 base and J by 6 bases, with 12 bases between them. The CDR3 DNA follows: TGTGCCAGCAGTTTAGACCGGGACCCCTATGAAAAACTGTTTTTT. Its translation: CASSLDRDPYEKLFF.

There are many counts of this clonotype. The chain couples TRBV7-8 to TRBJ1-2; D may be TRBD1 (5 bases). Germline V lookup: CDR1 SGHVS, CDR2 FQNEAQ. V lost 0 bases and J lost 4, with 15 bases in between. This CDR3 comprises 16 residues. The DNA of the CDR3 is TGTGCCAGCAGCTTAGCGCAAACAGGTCTCGGCTATGGCTACACCTTC. Amino acid sequence: CASSLAQTGLGYGYTF. The entire variable domain, with the rest obtained from reference TRBV7-8 and TRBJ1-2, is as follows: GAGVSQSPRYKVAKRGQDVALRCDPISGHVSLFWYQQALGQGPEFLTYFQNEAQLDKSGLPSDRFFAERPEGSVSTLKIQRTQQEDSAVYLCASSLAQTGLGYGYTFGSGTRLTVV.

This clonotype has more than one count but fewer than ten. The chain has TRBV28 and TRBJ2-7; 11 nucleotides agree with TRBD2. The CDR3 covers 15 residues. V was pared by 5 bases and J by 2 bases, with 5 bases of the junction left unmatched. Germline CDR1 is MDHEN and CDR2 is SYDVKM. The CDR3 loop reads CASSLVAGGTYEQYF. CDR3 nucleotide sequence: TGTGCCAGCAGTCTCGTAGCGGGAGGGACCTACGAGCAGTACTTC.

A word on this clonotype: Possible read error: a much larger clone is one base away. J is TRBJ1-2 and V is TRBV28; 8 bases are a match to TRBD1. The germline V gene has CDR1 MDHEN and CDR2 SYDVKM. The CDR3 contains 13 residues. V shed 4 bases, J shed 7 bases, and the junction held 5 bases outside the gene matches. CDR3 nucleotide sequence: TGTGCCAGCAGTTCCACAGGGGGGTGTGGCTACACCTTC. Protein: CASSSTGGCGYTF.

The chain joins TRBV3-1 to TRBJ2-1; the match to TRBD2 covers 7 bases. The CDR3 extends over 12 amino acids. Unmatched junction bases numbered 9, after V lost 4 bases and J lost 15 bases. Germline V gives CDR1 LGHDT, CDR2 YNNKEL (reference sequence). CDR3 residues: CASSLSGLGTFF. CDR3 DNA: TGTGCCAGCAGCCTGTCCGGACTAGGGACGTTCTTC.